Listed below are T cell receptor beta chains from one sample, sequenced in a study of vaccination effects on CD4 cells after COVID-19. TCRdb's table, derived via immunoSEQ multiplex PCR, lists solely in-frame clones and lacks some. The sample consists of about 72,000 clones, 75% to 85% of them appearing once. No cognate antigen is known for these TCRs. The sample was CD4+ T cells from PBMCs cultured with HCoV-229E spike peptides, taken after COVID-19 vaccination. Receptors originate from a human donor who received a COVID-19 vaccine. Both conserved end residues are part of each CDR3. The D gene is left open where the match is weak. Only part of the rows carry a size: once, few, many, or a class if the clone is expanded.

DNA: TGTGCCAGCAGCTTAGTTGGAGGGAACACTGAAGCTTTCTTT
CDR3: CASSLVGGNTEAFF
V: TRBV11-2
D: .
J: TRBJ1-1
size: few

DNA: TGTGCCAGCAGCCCCGGGACAGGTAACACCGGGGAGCTGTTTTTT
CDR3: CASSPGTGNTGELFF
V: TRBV5-5
D: TRBD1
J: TRBJ2-2
size: few

DNA: TGTGCCAGCACCCCCCCGGCTCGGGGGAACACTGAAGCTTTCTTT
CDR3: CASTPPARGNTEAFF
V: TRBV6-6
D: .
J: TRBJ1-1
size: .

DNA: TGTGCCAGCAGCGAAGGACACGCCGGGACTTCACCCCTCCACTTT
CDR3: CASSEGHAGTSPLHF
V: TRBV6-4
D: .
J: TRBJ1-6
size: once

DNA: TGCGCCAGCAGCCAAGGGACTGCGAACTATGGCTACACCTTC
CDR3: CASSQGTANYGYTF
V: TRBV5-1
D: .
J: TRBJ1-2
size: .

DNA: TGTGCCTGGAGTGTAGCAGAAGAGACCCAGTACTTC
CDR3: CAWSVAEETQYF
V: TRBV30
D: .
J: TRBJ2-5
size: .

DNA: TGTGCCAGTGCCGTTACCGGGACGCAGCAGCCCCAGCATTTT
CDR3: CASAVTGTQQPQHF
V: TRBV19
D: .
J: TRBJ1-5
size: once

DNA: TGCGCCAGCAGTCTTGTGGGACTAGCGGGGGAGACCCAGTACTTC
CDR3: CASSLVGLAGETQYF
V: TRBV5-1
D: TRBD2
J: TRBJ2-5
size: .

DNA: TGTGCCAAGGACCGCCCCTCCAAGGACGGCACAGATACGCAGTATTTT
CDR3: CAKDRPSKDGTDTQYF
V: TRBV2
D: .
J: TRBJ2-3
size: .

DNA: TGTGCCAGCAGTTACTCCGGGACTAGCGGGGGATATGAGCAGTTCTTC
CDR3: CASSYSGTSGGYEQFF
V: TRBV6-5
D: TRBD2
J: TRBJ2-1
size: few

DNA: TGTGCCAGCAGCGGAGGCGGTGGCTACACCTTC
CDR3: CASSGGGGYTF
V: TRBV6-5
D: .
J: TRBJ1-2
size: .

DNA: TGTGCCAGCCAAAACAGTGCGGATACCGGGGAGCTGTTTTTT
CDR3: CASQNSADTGELFF
V: TRBV25-1
D: .
J: TRBJ2-2
size: .

DNA: TGTGCCAGCAGTGTAGACAGGGGGTTATTGAATGAGCAGTTCTTC
CDR3: CASSVDRGLLNEQFF
V: TRBV2
D: TRBD1
J: TRBJ2-1
size: few

DNA: TGTGCCAGCAGCCCCTCCAACGGGGGGGTCAACAATGAGCAGTTCTTC
CDR3: CASSPSNGGVNNEQFF
V: TRBV5-4
D: TRBD2
J: TRBJ2-1
size: .

DNA: TGTGCCAGTAGTAAAATAGGCCTCAGCTCCTACAATGAGCAGTTCTTC
CDR3: CASSKIGLSSYNEQFF
V: TRBV19
D: .
J: TRBJ2-1
size: .

DNA: TGTGCCAGCAGCTCAACCAAACGAATGAACACTGAAGCTTTCTTT
CDR3: CASSSTKRMNTEAFF
V: TRBV7-2
D: .
J: TRBJ1-1
size: .

DNA: TGTGCCTGGAGGGGGTTGGGGCTTGATACGCAGTATTTT
CDR3: CAWRGLGLDTQYF
V: TRBV30
D: .
J: TRBJ2-3
size: few

DNA: TGTGCCAGCAGTGAACCAGGCAGGGTCGAGGGGCAGCCCCAGCATTTT
CDR3: CASSEPGRVEGQPQHF
V: TRBV6-1
D: .
J: TRBJ1-5
size: few

DNA: TGTGCCAGCAGCTTGGGTCTACGGGGGAACACCGGGGAGCTGTTTTTT
CDR3: CASSLGLRGNTGELFF
V: TRBV5-4
D: .
J: TRBJ2-2
size: .

DNA: TGTGCCAGCAGCCCCCTGGGATTGCCCAGCACAGATACGCAGTATTTT
CDR3: CASSPLGLPSTDTQYF
V: TRBV11-2
D: .
J: TRBJ2-3
size: .

DNA: TGTGCCAGCAGCTTAGAATACTGGGGCAGAGGGAACACCGGGGAGCTGTTTTTT
CDR3: CASSLEYWGRGNTGELFF
V: TRBV7-2
D: .
J: TRBJ2-2
size: few

DNA: TGTGCCACCAGTGATTCGGCTCTAGCCAAAAACATTCAGTACTTC
CDR3: CATSDSALAKNIQYF
V: TRBV24-1
D: .
J: TRBJ2-4
size: once

DNA: TGTGCCAGCACTTCACTCAGGGGAAATCAGCCCCAGCATTTT
CDR3: CASTSLRGNQPQHF
V: TRBV28
D: .
J: TRBJ1-5
size: .

DNA: TGTGCCAGCAGCTTGCGCGTGTCGGAGACCCAGTACTTC
CDR3: CASSLRVSETQYF
V: TRBV5-4
D: .
J: TRBJ2-5
size: few

DNA: TGTGCCAGCAGCCCGGACAGGGGGGAAGCTTTCTTT
CDR3: CASSPDRGEAFF
V: TRBV7-2
D: TRBD1
J: TRBJ1-1
size: .

DNA: TGTGCCAGCAGCCAACAGGGTCGTATGCAACCCGGGGAGCTGTTTTTT
CDR3: CASSQQGRMQPGELFF
V: TRBV3-1/TRBV3-2
D: .
J: TRBJ2-2
size: .

DNA: TGTGCCAGCCAGGGGCCGGATGAAAAACTGTTTTTT
CDR3: CASQGPDEKLFF
V: TRBV5-4
D: .
J: TRBJ1-4
size: .

DNA: TGTGCCAGCAGAATACGGACAGGGAACACTGAAGCTTTCTTT
CDR3: CASRIRTGNTEAFF
V: TRBV6-5
D: TRBD1
J: TRBJ1-1
size: once

DNA: TGCGCCAGCAGCTTGGCCATCCAGACCTATGGCTACACCTTC
CDR3: CASSLAIQTYGYTF
V: TRBV5-1
D: .
J: TRBJ1-2
size: .

DNA: TGTGCCAGTCAGGGTTGGGGTGGCGACACTGAAGCTTTCTTT
CDR3: CASQGWGGDTEAFF
V: TRBV18
D: .
J: TRBJ1-1
size: .

DNA: TGTGCCACCAGTGTTGGAAGCACAGATACGCAGTATTTT
CDR3: CATSVGSTDTQYF
V: TRBV24-1
D: .
J: TRBJ2-3
size: .

DNA: TGTGCCAGCAGCCTAACACTCGGTTTAGCGGGGGGCGATGAGCAGTTCTTC
CDR3: CASSLTLGLAGGDEQFF
V: TRBV7-3
D: TRBD2
J: TRBJ2-1
size: .

DNA: TGTGCCAGCAGCGGCGGACAACTTAGCAATCAGCCCCAGCATTTT
CDR3: CASSGGQLSNQPQHF
V: TRBV7-2
D: .
J: TRBJ1-5
size: few

DNA: TGTGCCAGCAGCACGAGGCTAGCGGGGGGGTCAAAACAAGAGACCCAGTACTTC
CDR3: CASSTRLAGGSKQETQYF
V: TRBV2
D: TRBD2
J: TRBJ2-5
size: .

DNA: TGTGCCAGCAGCTCGGGCGTAGGCGGCACAGATACGCAGTATTTT
CDR3: CASSSGVGGTDTQYF
V: TRBV7-9
D: .
J: TRBJ2-3
size: .

DNA: TGCGCCAGCAGCCCTCAGGGGGTAGGCTATGGCTACACCTTC
CDR3: CASSPQGVGYGYTF
V: TRBV5-1
D: TRBD1
J: TRBJ1-2
size: few

DNA: TGTGCCAGCAGCCCAGCGAGGGTAGCGGGGTCGGATACGCAGTATTTT
CDR3: CASSPARVAGSDTQYF
V: TRBV7-8
D: TRBD2
J: TRBJ2-3
size: .

DNA: TGTGCCAGCTCACCCGGCGAGGGGGGTAGAAATACGCAGTATTTT
CDR3: CASSPGEGGRNTQYF
V: TRBV18
D: .
J: TRBJ2-3
size: .

DNA: TGTGCCACCAGTGTGGGAGGGAGCTCCTACAATGAGCAGTTCTTC
CDR3: CATSVGGSSYNEQFF
V: TRBV24-1
D: TRBD2
J: TRBJ2-1
size: .